Listed here is a single T cell receptor (beta chain). The V end lost 7 bases, the J end lost 0 bases, and 16 bases lay between the germline ends. Germline CDR1 reads LNHDA; CDR2 reads SQIVND (reference sequence). CDR3 length equals 16 residues. The authors isolated at least 6.5 million PBMCs per sample. Next came a second PCR, run for about 7 to 12 cycles, which used a sample-barcoded 5' primer along with a J-beta primer mix. Each cDNA molecule received a tag from a template-switch adaptor that had 12 random nucleotides. TCRdb used MiXCR to reprocess the 5' RACE reads, holding one entry per CDR3 protein. Of about 500,000 distinct CDR3 sequences listed, 20% to 30% are singletons. This specimen belongs to a study of blood T cells in healthy people across ages. Another study also made use of these data, one on T cells of mothers and their children. According to that study: Related mother-child pairs shared marginally more repertoire than unrelated pairs, though not significantly.

The rearrangement links TRBV19 to TRBJ2-1, with TRBD1 as a possible D gene (7 bases). Material for sequencing was blood. The source is a boy between 10 and 17 years old in good health. In DNA, the CDR3 is TGTGCCAGTAACCCGGACAGGCGGGGCTCCTACAATGAGCAGTTCTTC. Protein sequence: CASNPDRRGSYNEQFF.